Presented here are 17 T cell receptor beta chains from one specimen sequenced in a study of CD8 T cells in ankylosing spondylitis (dated by TCRdb to the late 2010s). Receptor libraries were prepared by 5' RACE. TCRdb lists the instrument as Illumina HiSeq 2500. The public reads were reanalyzed by TCRdb: fastp trimming at Q25, MiXCR alignment, in-frame beta chains only. All rows with the same CDR3 protein become a single entry with the most common DNA and genes. A total of more than 150,000 distinct CDR3 sequences appear in this sample, 15% to 20% of them only once. The ten top clones hold 4.3% of the sample. Specimen: blood, either unsorted or a sorted T cell fraction (not recorded which). The receptor set was obtained from a male donor under 35 with ankylosing spondylitis or in good health (not recorded which). Donor details come from another sample of the same person, matched by shared clones.

This clonotype was counted many times. V is TRBV7-8 and J is TRBJ2-3; 7 bases are a match to TRBD2. The CDR3 extends over 17 amino acids. CDR1 SGHVS and CDR2 FQNEAQ come from the germline V gene. J lost 0 bases, V lost 3 bases, and 9 bases had no gene match. Here the CDR3 DNA reads TGTGCCAGCAGCTTCACTTTGGCGGGAGTCAGCACAGATACGCAGTATTTT. Translation: CASSFTLAGVSTDTQYF.

This clonotype was seen ten or more times. V usage is TRBV19 and J usage is TRBJ2-1; tentative D call: TRBD1 (5 bases). Germline loops: CDR1 LNHDA, CDR2 SQIVND (reference sequence). V was clipped by 7 bases and J by 7 bases, with 11 bases between them. CDR3 length equals 12 residues. CDR3 region: CASIGRENEQFF. CDR3 bases: TGTGCCAGTATTGGCAGGGAAAATGAGCAGTTCTTC.

This clonotype came up many times. The chain links TRBV19 to TRBJ2-7; 8 bases are shared with TRBD1. CDR1 is LNHDA and CDR2 is SQIVND in the germline V gene (reference sequence). V shed 4 bases and J 2 bases; nucleotides not matched to a gene: 7. This CDR3 comprises 15 residues. DNA for the CDR3: TGTGCCAGTAGTACCCGGGACAGGTCTACCTACGAGCAGTACTTC. This translates into CASSTRDRSTYEQYF.

Remarks on this clonotype: The conserved final phenylalanine or tryptophan is absent from the CDR3, which likely points to a read error. The chain couples TRBV29-1 to TRBJ2-5; TRBD1 matches at 10 bases. The CDR3 contains 14 residues. V gave up 4 bases and J gave up 5 bases; unmatched junction bases: 7. CDR1 and CDR2 (germline): SQVTM, ANQGSEA. The CDR3 nucleotides are TGCAGCGTTGTCCGACAGGGGGCGACGGAGACCCAGTACTGC. Translating it yields CSVVRQGATETQYC.

This clonotype was counted between two and nine times. V and J are TRBV11-2 and TRBJ2-1, with D possibly being TRBD1 (6 bases). This CDR3 contains 16 residues. Germline V gene lookup returns CDR1 SGHAT and CDR2 FQNNGV. The V and J ends lost 1 base and 2 bases respectively, with 12 bases between them. For the CDR3, the DNA is TGTGCCAGCAGCTTAGTAATGGCAGGGGCCTACAATGAGCAGTTCTTC. Protein sequence: CASSLVMAGAYNEQFF.

This clonotype was counted at least ten times. The chain recombines TRBV6-5 with TRBJ2-3, with D perhaps TRBD1 (5 bases). Per germline, CDR1 MNHEY and CDR2 SVGAGI. The germline V and J ends were trimmed by 0 bases and 6 bases, with 19 bases remaining between them. CDR3 length equals 17 residues. The CDR3 bases are TGTGCCAGCAGTTACTCGAGATCAGCAATGGGGCCCGATACGCAGTATTTT. It codes for CASSYSRSAMGPDTQYF.

V and J are TRBV18 and TRBJ1-1; 7 bases are shared with TRBD1. Germline lookup yields CDR1 KGHSH and CDR2 LQKENI. J lost 1 base, V lost 3 bases, and 8 bases had no gene match. This CDR3 contains 16 residues. The CDR3 protein is CASSPSRGLRNTEAFF. In DNA, the CDR3 is TGTGCCAGCTCACCCTCCAGGGGGTTGAGGAACACTGAAGCTTTCTTT.

The gene calls are TRBV27 and TRBJ1-6; D possibly corresponds to TRBD1 (6 bases). This CDR3 has 15 residues. Trimming left V 0 bases short and J 6 bases short, with 9 bases between. The germline CDR1 and CDR2 sequences are MNHEY and SMNVEV (reference sequence). The CDR3 is CASSLSGQPNSPLHF. The DNA for the CDR3 is TGTGCCAGCAGTTTATCTGGACAGCCTAATTCACCCCTCCACTTT.

Many counts were recorded for this clonotype. CDR3 residues: CSARDNRAVSNQPQHF. In DNA, the CDR3 is TGCAGTGCTAGAGATAACAGGGCGGTAAGCAATCAGCCCCAGCATTTT. The chain recombines TRBV20-1 with TRBJ1-5; a possible D gene is TRBD1 (6 bases). Trimming shortened V by 0 bases and J by 1 base, and 13 bases separated the two germline ends. Germline V gene sequence: CDR1 DFQATT, CDR2 SNEGSKA (reference sequence). This CDR3 region has 16 residues.

This clonotype was counted at least ten times. V gene TRBV20-1 combines with J gene TRBJ1-3; D gene ambiguous. Germline V gene sequence: CDR1 DFQATT, CDR2 SNEGSKA (reference sequence). The CDR3 sequence is 16 residues long. Trimming removed 0 bases at V and 0 bases at J, with 12 bases between. The CDR3 nucleotides read TGCAGTGCTAGAGATCTATTTGACGGCTCTGGAAACACCATATATTTT. This gives the protein CSARDLFDGSGNTIYF.

Comments on this clonotype: The DNA is omitted, as the CDR3 cannot be located on it reliably, and the CDR3 follows TCRdb's listing. The gene calls are TRBV12-3 or TRBV12-4 and TRBJ2-7; whether TRBD2, the table's D call, matches the DNA was not checked. The CDR3 is 15 residues long, ends included. This chain's CDR3 is CASSSSGLQGYEQYF.

CDR3 region: CSARFAGLGDTQYF. The CDR3 nucleotides are TGCAGTGCTAGGTTCGCGGGACTTGGGGATACGCAGTATTTT. The V gene is TRBV20-1, the J gene TRBJ2-3; D possibly corresponds to TRBD2 (6 bases). This CDR3 comprises 14 residues. Germline V gives CDR1 DFQATT, CDR2 SNEGSKA (reference sequence). V lost 3 bases, J lost 6 bases, and 16 bases lay in between.

This clonotype came up many times. CDR3 nucleotide sequence: TGCAGCGCTCAACTAGCGGCAAGCACAGATACGCAGTATTTT. Residues: CSAQLAASTDTQYF. The chain is built from TRBV29-1 and TRBJ2-3, with TRBD2 matching over 8 bases. Trimming at V came to 7 bases and at J to 0 bases, leaving 6 bases not matched to a gene. Germline CDR1 reads SQVTM; CDR2 reads ANQGSEA. There are 14 residues in the CDR3.

This clonotype was seen only a few times. The V call is TRBV5-1, the J call TRBJ2-5; TRBD2 aligns across 8 bases. Germline V gives CDR1 SGHRS, CDR2 YFSETQ. V dropped 3 bases and J dropped 2; count of bases not matched to a gene: 6. The CDR3 totals 15 residues. The CDR3 region is CASSSAGAPQETQYF. Here the CDR3 DNA reads TGCGCCAGCAGCTCAGCGGGAGCGCCGCAAGAGACCCAGTACTTC.

There are many counts of this clonotype. CDR3 nucleotide sequence: TGCGCCAGCAGCCAAGGAACTATAGCCGGGGAGCTGTTTTTT. It encodes CASSQGTIAGELFF. The V call is TRBV4-3, the J call TRBJ2-2; D remains unclear. The ends were cut back, 1 base at V and 6 bases at J, with 9 bases in the middle. Germline V lookup: CDR1 LGHNA, CDR2 YSLEER. The CDR3 has 14 amino acids.

In its sample, this clonotype was seen many times. This chain links TRBV6-1 with TRBJ2-4; 10 nucleotides align to TRBD2. The CDR3 is 15 amino acids. Germline V gives CDR1 MNHNS, CDR2 SASEGT. V was pared by 8 bases and J by 11 bases, with 15 bases of the junction left unmatched. CDR3 bases: TGTGCCAGCTCCCCCGGCGGGCTAGCGGGAGACGTTCAGTACTTC. Amino acid sequence: CASSPGGLAGDVQYF.

This clonotype was recorded at least ten times. The chain recombines TRBV6-5 with TRBJ2-5; the match to TRBD2 covers 14 bases. CDR1 and CDR2 from the germline V gene are MNHEY and SVGAGI. V dropped 5 bases and J dropped 5; count of bases not matched to a gene: 10. The CDR3 length is 17 residues. The CDR3 sequence is CASSHYSGLAGAETQYF. Here the CDR3 DNA reads TGTGCCAGCAGTCACTACTCGGGACTAGCGGGAGCGGAGACCCAGTACTTC.